This TCR beta chain was sequenced for a study of T cell responses to AZD1222 COVID-19 vaccine. Study outcomes and limitations: The breadth and depth of Spike-specific TCRs increased once two AZD1222 doses had been given.

Sequencing was performed with immunoSEQ multiplex PCR; in TCRdb, only in-frame clones are kept and a portion is missing. Found here are about 110,000 clones, over 75% of them singletons; the top ten hold about 2.5%. The CDR3 has 13 residues. Looked up from germline, CDR1 is SGHDN and CDR2 is FVKESK. V lost 0 bases to trimming and J lost 0 bases, with 2 bases between them. About this clone itself: The antigen is not known. The same CDR3 arises from other DNA sequences in this sample as well.

The V gene is TRBV14, the J gene TRBJ1-2; no definite D call. Sequenced material: peripheral blood, taken on day 0 of AZD1222 vaccination. The sequence came from an adult in good health. In nucleotides, the CDR3 is TGTGCCAGCAGCCAAGAGACTAACTATGGCTACACCTTC. Protein: CASSQETNYGYTF.